This T cell receptor (beta chain) came from a study of cytomegalovirus exposure and HLA in healthy donors. Background on the study: Findings of an earlier analysis included some 120 million unique TCR beta sequences from roughly 180 million T cells. Findings of the study overall: After further analysis at a later stage, 16,951 TCR beta sequences were associated with HLA alleles at 0.05 false discovery rate. Analysis was carried out at a later point, and it linked a missense DCLRE1C variant to TCR beta V- and J-gene trimming.

In the case of this clone: Its antigen remains unidentified.

The CDR3 runs to 16 residues. The germline V gene encodes CDR1 GTSNPN and CDR2 SVGIG (reference sequence). V trimming: 2 bases; J trimming: 7 bases; junction bases outside the gene matches: 11. It was with 60 Vbeta and 13 Jbeta primers that the PCR ran. Using immunoSEQ multiplex PCR, the repertoire was profiled, and TCRdb retains in-frame clones only, with some absent. The repertoire holds 100,000 to 150,000 clones, with under 90% as singletons. Each donor was healthy, and each was a bone marrow donor. This TCR came from a woman aged 35 to 49 in good health and CMV-seropositive. The specimen sequenced was PBMCs. The rearrangement joins TRBV30 to TRBJ1-2; 12 bases are a match to TRBD1. The CDR3 loop reads CAWSPPGTGGNCGYTF. Here the CDR3 DNA reads TGTGCCTGGAGTCCCCCTGGGACAGGGGGCAATTGTGGCTACACCTTC.